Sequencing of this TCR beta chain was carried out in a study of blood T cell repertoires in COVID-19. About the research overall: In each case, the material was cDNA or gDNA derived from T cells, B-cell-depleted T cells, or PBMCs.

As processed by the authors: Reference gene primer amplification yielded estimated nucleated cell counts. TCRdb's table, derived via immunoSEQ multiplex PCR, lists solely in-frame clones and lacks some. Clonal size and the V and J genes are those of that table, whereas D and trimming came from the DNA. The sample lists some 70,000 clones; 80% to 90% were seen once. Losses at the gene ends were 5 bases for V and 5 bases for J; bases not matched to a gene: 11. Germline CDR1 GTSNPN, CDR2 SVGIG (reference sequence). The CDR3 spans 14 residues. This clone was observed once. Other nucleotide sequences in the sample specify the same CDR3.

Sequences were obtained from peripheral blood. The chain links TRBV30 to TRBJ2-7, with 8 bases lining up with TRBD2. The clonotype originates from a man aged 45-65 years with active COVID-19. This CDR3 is CAWRGGSGRDEQYF. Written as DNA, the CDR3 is TGTGCCTGGCGGGGGGGTTCGGGGCGGGACGAGCAGTACTTC.